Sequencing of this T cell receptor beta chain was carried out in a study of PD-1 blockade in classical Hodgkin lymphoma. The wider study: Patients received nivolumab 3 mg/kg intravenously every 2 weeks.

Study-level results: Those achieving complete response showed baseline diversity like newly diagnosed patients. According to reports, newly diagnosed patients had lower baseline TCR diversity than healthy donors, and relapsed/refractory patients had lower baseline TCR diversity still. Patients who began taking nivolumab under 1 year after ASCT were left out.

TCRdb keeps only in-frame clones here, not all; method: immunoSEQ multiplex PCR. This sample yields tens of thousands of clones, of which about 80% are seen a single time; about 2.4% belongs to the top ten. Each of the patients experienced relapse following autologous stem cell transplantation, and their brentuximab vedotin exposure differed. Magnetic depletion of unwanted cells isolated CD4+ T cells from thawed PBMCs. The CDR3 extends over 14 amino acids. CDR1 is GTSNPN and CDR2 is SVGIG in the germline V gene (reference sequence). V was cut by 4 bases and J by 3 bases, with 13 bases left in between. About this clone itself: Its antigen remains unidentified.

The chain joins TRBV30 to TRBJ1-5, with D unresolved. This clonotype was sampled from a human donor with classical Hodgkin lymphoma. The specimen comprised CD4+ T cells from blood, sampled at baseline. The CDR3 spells CAWNPGSVNQPQHF. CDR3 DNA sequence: TGTGCCTGGAATCCTGGCTCAGTCAATCAGCCCCAGCATTTT.